This paragraph covers one TCR beta chain sequence. Its antigen is unknown. Germline V gene data show CDR1 as SQVTM and CDR2 as ANQGSEA. The V gene end was trimmed by 6 bases and the J gene end by 6 bases; junction bases not matched to a gene: 12. The CDR3 has 15 amino acids. The data derive from a study of immune evolution from preneoplasia to lung adenocarcinoma. Study-wide results and caveats: Top clone share appeared to fall from AAH through AIS, MIA, adenocarcinoma.

The assay was immunoSEQ multiplex PCR, and TCRdb's table has in-frame clones only and misses some. In the table there are over 3,000 clones, roughly 80% of which are singletons. This chain connects TRBV29-1 to TRBJ2-3; TRBD2 agrees at 10 bases. Sequenced: FFPE adjacent normal lung tissue. This sequence was found in a person between 65 and 79 years old with lung adenocarcinoma. This CDR3 reads CSVPVRAGLADTQYF. In DNA, the CDR3 is TGCAGCGTACCCGTGAGGGCGGGACTAGCGGATACGCAGTATTTT.